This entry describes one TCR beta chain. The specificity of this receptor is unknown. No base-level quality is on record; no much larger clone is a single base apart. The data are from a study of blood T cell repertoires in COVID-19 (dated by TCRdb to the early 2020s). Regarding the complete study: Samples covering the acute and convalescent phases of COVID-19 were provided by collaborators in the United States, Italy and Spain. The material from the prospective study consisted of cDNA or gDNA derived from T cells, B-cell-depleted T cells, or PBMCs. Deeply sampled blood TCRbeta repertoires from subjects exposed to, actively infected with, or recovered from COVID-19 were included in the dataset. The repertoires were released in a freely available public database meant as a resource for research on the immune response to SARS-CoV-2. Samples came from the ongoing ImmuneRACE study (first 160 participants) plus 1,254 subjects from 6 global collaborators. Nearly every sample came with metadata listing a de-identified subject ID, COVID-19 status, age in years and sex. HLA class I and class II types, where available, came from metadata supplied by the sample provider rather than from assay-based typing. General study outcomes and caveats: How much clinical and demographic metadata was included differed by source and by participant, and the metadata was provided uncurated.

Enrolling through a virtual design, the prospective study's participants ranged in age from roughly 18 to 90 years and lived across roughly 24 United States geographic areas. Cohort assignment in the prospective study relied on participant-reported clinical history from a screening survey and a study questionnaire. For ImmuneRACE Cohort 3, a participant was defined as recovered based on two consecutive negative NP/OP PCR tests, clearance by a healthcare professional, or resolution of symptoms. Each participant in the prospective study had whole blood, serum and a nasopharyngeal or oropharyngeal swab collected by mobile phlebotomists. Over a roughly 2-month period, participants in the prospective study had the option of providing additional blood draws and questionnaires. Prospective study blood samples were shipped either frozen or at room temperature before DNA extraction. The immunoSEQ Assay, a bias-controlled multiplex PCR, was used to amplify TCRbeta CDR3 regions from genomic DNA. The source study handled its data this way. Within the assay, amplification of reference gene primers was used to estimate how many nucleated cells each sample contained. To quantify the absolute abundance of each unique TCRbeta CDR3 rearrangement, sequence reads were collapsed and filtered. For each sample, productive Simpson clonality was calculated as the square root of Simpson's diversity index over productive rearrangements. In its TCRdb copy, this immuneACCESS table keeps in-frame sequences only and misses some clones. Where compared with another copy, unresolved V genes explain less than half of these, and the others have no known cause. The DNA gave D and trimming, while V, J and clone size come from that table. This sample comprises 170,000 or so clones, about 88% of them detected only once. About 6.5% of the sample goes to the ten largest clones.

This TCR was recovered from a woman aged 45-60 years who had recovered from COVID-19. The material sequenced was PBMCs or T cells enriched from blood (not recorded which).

The nucleotides read TGTGCCAGTAGTGGCGGGACCTGGGGGGTTAAAAACATTCAGTACTTC. It translates as CASSGGTWGVKNIQYF. The chain was built from TRBV19 and TRBJ2-4; the D region possibly corresponds to TRBD2 (6 bases align). The CDR3 sequence holds 16 residues, the cysteine and phenylalanine included. Only the CDR3 region is kept as DNA, spanning 48 bases read in frame from base 1. Relative to germline, V is 5 bases shorter and J is 4 bases shorter, with 18 bases between their ends. Reading the germline V gene (reference sequence) gives CDR1 LNHDA and CDR2 SQIVND.